Listed here are 32 T cell receptor beta chains from one sample, sequenced in a study of siplizumab effects on memory and regulatory T cells (dated by TCRdb to the late 2010s). The library was produced with the immunoSEQ multiplex PCR assay. TCRdb's version of the immuneACCESS table is confined to in-frame rearrangements and falls short of the full clone set. An unresolved V gene accounts for under half of the shortfall where checked; the remainder is of unknown origin. The sample table lists about 100,000 clones, around 90% of them with a count of one. Clones ranked in the top ten supply 0.14% to 0.15% of the sample. The sequencing sample was made of CD4+ T cells sorted from blood. These receptors all stem from a human donor in good health.

The chain combines TRBV9 with TRBJ1-2, with TRBD1 matching over 7 bases. CDR1 is SGDLS, CDR2 YYNGEE, per germline. This CDR3 spans 14 amino acids. V dropped 5 bases and J dropped 6; count of bases not matched to a gene: 10. The DNA of the CDR3 is TGTGCCAGCAGTTACTCGAGACAGGGTAATGGCTACACCTTC. Protein product: CASSYSRQGNGYTF.

This sequence joins TRBV28 and TRBJ2-1; D is ambiguous. Germline V gives CDR1 MDHEN, CDR2 SYDVKM. Trimming took 5 bases from V and 7 from J, leaving 6 bases between them. CDR3 length equals 11 residues. CDR3 nucleotides: TGTGCCAGCAGTAGACGGAATGAGCAGTTCTTC. Its protein is CASSRRNEQFF.

As DNA, the CDR3 is TGCGCCAGCAGTGAAGGGACAGGGCGAACCGGGGAGCTGTTTTTT. Translating gives CASSEGTGRTGELFF. This rearrangement joins TRBV10-1 to TRBJ2-2, with TRBD1 identical over 9 bases. The CDR3 is 15 amino acids. Germline loops: CDR1 WNHNN, CDR2 SYGVQD (reference sequence). The V gene end was trimmed by 3 bases and the J gene end by 5 bases; junction bases not matched to a gene: 4.

This clone was picked up a small number of times. The chain links TRBV29-1 to TRBJ1-6; D not resolved. CDR3 length: 14 residues. Trimming stripped 6 bases from V and 11 bases from J, with 20 bases between. Germline lookup yields CDR1 SQVTM and CDR2 ANQGSEA. The CDR3 loop is CSVQPGLPSAPLHF. CDR3 nucleotide sequence: TGCAGCGTCCAACCGGGTCTCCCATCTGCACCCCTCCACTTT. The full variable domain, rest sourced from reference TRBV29-1 and TRBJ1-6, is SAVISQKPSRDICQRGTSLTIQCQVDSQVTMMFWYRQQPGQSLTLIATANQGSEATYESGFVIDKFPISRPNLTFSTLTVSNMSPEDSSIYLCSVQPGLPSAPLHFGNGTRLTVT.

The chain has TRBV10-3 and TRBJ2-5; 7 nucleotides align to TRBD1. The trim removed 6 bases at V and 1 base at J, leaving 5 bases unmatched. CDR1 ENHRY and CDR2 SYGVKD come from the germline V gene. The CDR3 loop spans 14 amino acids. Here the CDR3 reads CAIRRQGSQETQYF. The CDR3 DNA reads as TGTGCCATCAGAAGACAGGGCTCCCAAGAGACCCAGTACTTC.

This chain connects TRBV29-1 to TRBJ1-2, with D maybe TRBD1 (6 bases). CDR3 size: 14 residues. Germline CDR1 and CDR2: SQVTM and ANQGSEA. The germline V and J ends were trimmed by 2 bases and 4 bases, with 14 bases remaining between them. The CDR3 protein is CSVEPAWGLYGYTF. DNA for the CDR3: TGCAGCGTTGAACCGGCGTGGGGGCTCTATGGCTACACCTTC.

This sequence joins TRBV5-6 and TRBJ1-6; TRBD1 matches 7 bases. This CDR3 has 18 residues. The germline CDR1 and CDR2 sequences are SGHDT and YYEEEE. J lost 1 base, V lost 4 bases, and 11 bases had no gene match. CDR3 sequence (DNA): TGTGCCAGCAGCGACGGGACAGCACTATGGTCCTATAATTCACCCCTCCACTTT. Amino acid sequence: CASSDGTALWSYNSPLHF.

J is TRBJ1-5 and V is TRBV6-1; TRBD1 is a possible D gene (6 bases). Trimming took off 2 bases at V and 6 bases at J, with 11 bases between the two ends. The CDR3 is 14 amino acids. Germline CDR1 and CDR2: MNHNS and SASEGT. The CDR3 region is CASSEQGMSQPQHF. CDR3 bases: TGTGCCAGCAGTGAACAGGGGATGAGTCAGCCCCAGCATTTT.

The V call is TRBV6-6, the J call TRBJ1-2, with a possible D match to TRBD1 (6 bases). Germline V lookup: CDR1 MNHNY, CDR2 SVGAGI (reference sequence). With 7 bases removed from V and 1 base from J, the gap between germline ends came to 7 bases. CDR3 length: 12 amino acids. DNA for the CDR3: TGTGCCAGCACCAGGGGTAACTATGGCTACACCTTC. The encoded protein is CASTRGNYGYTF.

J is TRBJ2-7 and V is TRBV10-3; D possibly matches TRBD1 or TRBD2 (5 bases each). Germline V gene lookup returns CDR1 ENHRY and CDR2 SYGVKD. V was clipped by 11 bases and J by 3 bases, with 17 bases between them. The CDR3 is 13 amino acids. The CDR3 DNA reads TGTGCCGTCACGCAGGGACCGAACTACGAGCAGTACTTC. Protein: CAVTQGPNYEQYF.

The J gene is TRBJ2-5, the V gene TRBV10-3; 9 bases fit TRBD2. Germline loops: CDR1 ENHRY, CDR2 SYGVKD. Germline trimming cut 3 bases from V and 4 bases from J; bases unmatched to any gene: 6. The length of the CDR3 is 15 residues. CDR3: CAISESRGGGETQYF. For the CDR3, the DNA is TGTGCCATCAGTGAATCGCGGGGGGGCGGAGAGACCCAGTACTTC.

This sequence joins TRBV5-8 and TRBJ1-5; perhaps TRBD1 as D (5 bases). V was clipped by 6 bases and J by 0 bases, with 13 bases between them. The CDR3 consists of 15 residues. Germline lookup yields CDR1 SGHTS and CDR2 YDEGEE. This chain's CDR3 is CASNGGGISNQPQHF. Here the CDR3 DNA reads TGTGCCAGCAACGGGGGGGGAATTAGCAATCAGCCCCAGCATTTT.

The chain uses TRBV28 and TRBJ1-5; the D is unclear. The CDR3 is made up of 13 amino acids. Trimming took off 8 bases at V and 4 bases at J, with 12 bases between the two ends. CDR1 is MDHEN, CDR2 SYDVKM, per germline. The CDR3 here is CASGPVANQPQHF. The CDR3 DNA reads TGTGCCAGCGGACCCGTCGCTAATCAGCCCCAGCATTTT.

This clone has only one observation. The rearrangement links TRBV19 to TRBJ2-5; 12 positions match TRBD2. Germline CDR1 reads LNHDA; CDR2 reads SQIVND (reference sequence). V shed 1 base and J 5 bases; nucleotides not matched to a gene: 11. The CDR3 extends over 18 amino acids. DNA for the CDR3: TGTGCCAGTAGTATAGGGGCATCTAGCGGGGGGGCAACGGAGACCCAGTACTTC. Its protein product is CASSIGASSGGATETQYF.

This sequence joins TRBV4-3 and TRBJ2-6; 8 nucleotides align to TRBD2. This CDR3 comprises 19 residues. CDR1 is LGHNA, CDR2 YSLEER, per germline. Germline trimming cut 4 bases from V and 2 bases from J; bases unmatched to any gene: 13. CDR3 sequence (DNA): TGCGCCAGCAGCCCCCGGGGGGGAAAGGACTCGGCTGGGGCCAACGTCCTGACTTTC. Its protein product is CASSPRGGKDSAGANVLTF.

For the CDR3, the DNA is TGTGCCAGCAGCTCCGGGACTATTAACTACAATGAGCAGTTCTTC. Translating gives CASSSGTINYNEQFF. This chain joins TRBV14 and TRBJ2-1; TRBD2 matches at 7 bases. Germline loops: CDR1 SGHDN, CDR2 FVKESK. The CDR3 has 15 residues. J gave up 3 bases and V 5 bases, and 7 bases lay outside the gene matches.

Only one count was recorded for this clone. The J gene is TRBJ2-5, the V gene TRBV10-1; D is possibly TRBD1 or TRBD2 (5 bases each). V was cut by 3 bases and J by 10 bases, with 15 bases left in between. This CDR3 is built from 13 residues. Germline assignment: CDR1 WNHNN and CDR2 SYGVQD (reference sequence). CDR3 in DNA: TGCGCCAGCAGTGAAGCCCCATCTGGGGGCCAGTACTTC. This gives the protein CASSEAPSGGQYF.

The chain carries TRBV5-1 and TRBJ1-6; possibly TRBD1 for D (5 bases). Germline V CDR1 and CDR2: SGHRS, YFSETQ. The CDR3 totals 16 residues. Trimming left V 0 bases short and J 2 bases short, with 9 bases between. DNA of the CDR3: TGCGCCAGCAGCTTGGGGGGCAGCGCCTATAATTCACCCCTCCACTTT. It is translated as CASSLGGSAYNSPLHF.

This chain uses TRBV29-1 with TRBJ2-6; D gene unclear. The CDR3 sequence is 14 residues long. The germline CDR1 and CDR2 sequences are SQVTM and ANQGSEA. V lost 5 bases and J 0 bases, leaving 8 bases between the germline ends. The CDR3 loop is CSVKQPSGANVLTF. The CDR3 DNA reads as TGCAGCGTTAAACAGCCCTCTGGGGCCAACGTCCTGACTTTC.

The chain has TRBV5-1 and TRBJ2-3; D tentatively reads TRBD1 or TRBD2 (5 bases each). The germline V gene has CDR1 SGHRS and CDR2 YFSETQ. V was clipped by 0 bases and J by 2 bases, with 10 bases between them. This CDR3 contains 15 residues. DNA for the CDR3: TGCGCCAGCAGCTTGGACGGGGCAAACACAGATACGCAGTATTTT. Its translation: CASSLDGANTDTQYF. Full variable domain (outside the CDR3, taken from reference TRBV5-1 and TRBJ2-3): KAGVTQTPRYLIKTRGQQVTLSCSPISGHRSVSWYQQTPGQGLQFLFEYFSETQRNKGNFPGRFSGRQFSNSRSEMNVSTLELGDSALYLCASSLDGANTDTQYFGPGTRLTVL.

The V gene is TRBV2, the J gene TRBJ1-2; D remains ambiguous. The germline V gene has CDR1 SNHLY and CDR2 FYNNEI. V dropped 3 bases and J dropped 4 bases, with 3 bases sitting between them. The CDR3 is made up of 11 amino acids. CDR3 protein: CASSDLYGYTF. The CDR3 region has the DNA TGTGCCAGCAGTGATCTCTATGGCTACACCTTC.

This sequence joins TRBV21-1 and TRBJ2-2; the listed D gene, TRBD1, was not tested against the DNA. TRBV21-1 is an annotated pseudogene. The CDR3 loop spans 16 amino acids. The CDR3 reads CASSKRDRGCTGELFF. The CDR3 DNA is TGTGCCAGCAGCAAGAGGGACAGGGGATGTACCGGGGAGCTGTTTTTT.

CDR3 coding DNA: TGTGCCAGCAGTTTAACTCCGGGACTAGCGGGGGGGCCCTACAATGAGCAGTTCTTC. Translating gives CASSLTPGLAGGPYNEQFF. The V gene is TRBV27, the J gene TRBJ2-1, with 16 bases fitting TRBD2. Trimming took 2 bases from V and 2 from J; bases not matched to a gene: 6. CDR1 is MNHEY, CDR2 SMNVEV, per germline (reference sequence). The CDR3 has 19 amino acids.

The chain joins TRBV27 to TRBJ2-1; 15 bases are a match to TRBD2. The germline V gene encodes CDR1 MNHEY and CDR2 SMNVEV (reference sequence). The CDR3 is 15 amino acids. The V and J ends lost 6 bases and 6 bases, in that order; junction bases with no gene match: 3. The CDR3 sequence is CASRKGLAGGNEQFF. The CDR3 DNA follows: TGTGCCAGCAGAAAGGGACTAGCGGGGGGCAATGAGCAGTTCTTC.

The chain recombines TRBV30 with TRBJ1-2; D might be TRBD1 (5 bases). V was clipped by 2 bases and J by 3 bases, with 10 bases between them. CDR1 and CDR2 (germline): GTSNPN, SVGIG (reference sequence). This CDR3 spans 13 amino acids. CDR3 in DNA: TGTGCCTGGAGTACACAGGCCTACTATGGCTACACCTTC. Its protein is CAWSTQAYYGYTF.

This sequence joins TRBV19 and TRBJ2-2; D is ambiguous. This CDR3 has 12 amino acids. Trimming stripped 3 bases from V and 7 bases from J, with 6 bases between. Looked up from germline, CDR1 is LNHDA and CDR2 is SQIVND (reference sequence). CDR3 region: CASSIRLGELFF. The CDR3 DNA reads as TGTGCCAGTAGTATTCGACTCGGGGAGCTGTTTTTT.

The V and J genes are TRBV7-2 and TRBJ1-6; 7 positions agree with TRBD1. V lost 4 bases to trimming and J lost 9 bases; unmatched junction nucleotides: 9. CDR1 and CDR2 (germline): SGHTA, FQGNSA. CDR3 length: 15 amino acids. The CDR3 spells CASSSPGTVFSPLHF. The CDR3 nucleotides read TGTGCCAGCAGCTCACCCGGGACAGTGTTTTCACCCCTCCACTTT.

The chain couples TRBV12-5 to TRBJ2-2; TRBD2 matches at 9 bases. Germline loops: CDR1 LGHNT, CDR2 FRNRAP. V lost 1 base to trimming and J lost 7 bases; unmatched junction nucleotides: 4. This CDR3 spans 15 amino acids. CDR3 in DNA: TGTGCTAGTGGTTTGGGACTAGCGGAGCACGGGGAGCTGTTTTTT. Amino acids: CASGLGLAEHGELFF.

CDR3 in amino acids: CAWSDYRDLGEAFF. The CDR3 DNA is TGTGCCTGGAGTGACTACAGGGATCTGGGTGAAGCTTTCTTT. The V call is TRBV30, the J call TRBJ1-1, with D perhaps TRBD1 (6 bases). In germline, CDR1 is GTSNPN, CDR2 SVGIG (reference sequence). V lost 1 base and J lost 7, with 16 bases in between. CDR3 size: 14 residues.

V and J are TRBV11-3 and TRBJ2-6; D is unresolved. Deletions cut 4 bases from V and 2 bases from J, with 0 bases between. Germline V gene data show CDR1 as SGHNT and CDR2 as YENEEA. The CDR3 sequence is 12 residues long. CDR3 region: CASSSGANVLTF. CDR3 nucleotides: TGTGCCAGCAGCTCTGGGGCCAACGTCCTGACTTTC.

The chain recombines TRBV11-2 with TRBJ2-1; a weak D match, TRBD2 (6 bases). The CDR3 is 14 amino acids. Trimming shortened V by 2 bases and J by 7 bases, and 12 bases separated the two germline ends. Germline assignment: CDR1 SGHAT and CDR2 FQNNGV. The CDR3 is CASSLSGQRNEQFF. CDR3 nucleotide sequence: TGTGCCAGCAGCTTAAGCGGGCAAAGGAATGAGCAGTTCTTC.

The V gene is TRBV9, the J gene TRBJ2-5, with TRBD2 matching 7 bases. After removal of 7 bases from V and 5 bases from J, the junction contained 8 bases not matched to a gene. This CDR3 region has 13 residues. Germline CDR1 reads SGDLS; CDR2 reads YYNGEE. CDR3: CASGISGVETQYF. As DNA, the CDR3 is TGTGCCAGCGGAATAAGCGGGGTTGAGACCCAGTACTTC.